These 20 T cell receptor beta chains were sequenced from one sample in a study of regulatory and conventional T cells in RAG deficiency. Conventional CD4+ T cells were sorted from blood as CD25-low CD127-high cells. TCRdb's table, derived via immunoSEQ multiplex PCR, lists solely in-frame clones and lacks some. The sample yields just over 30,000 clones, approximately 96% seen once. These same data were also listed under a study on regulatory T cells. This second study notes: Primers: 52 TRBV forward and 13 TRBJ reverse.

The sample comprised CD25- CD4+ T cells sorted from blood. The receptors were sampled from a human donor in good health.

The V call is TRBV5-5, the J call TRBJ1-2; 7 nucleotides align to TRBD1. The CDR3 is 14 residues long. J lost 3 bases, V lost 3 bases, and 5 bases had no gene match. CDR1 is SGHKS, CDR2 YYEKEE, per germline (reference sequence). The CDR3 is CASSSYTGDYGYTF. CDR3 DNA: TGTGCCAGCAGCTCCTACACAGGGGACTATGGCTACACCTTC.

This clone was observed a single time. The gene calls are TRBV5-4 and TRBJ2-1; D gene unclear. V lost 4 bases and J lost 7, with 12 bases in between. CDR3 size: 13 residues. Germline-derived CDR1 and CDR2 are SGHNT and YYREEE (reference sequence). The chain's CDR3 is CASSPVPGNEQFF. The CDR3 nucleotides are TGTGCCAGCAGCCCGGTCCCCGGGAATGAGCAGTTCTTC.

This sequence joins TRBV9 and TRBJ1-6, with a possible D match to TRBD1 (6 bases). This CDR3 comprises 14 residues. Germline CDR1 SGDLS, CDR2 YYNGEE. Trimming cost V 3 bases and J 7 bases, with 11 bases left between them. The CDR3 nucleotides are TGTGCCAGCAGCGCCGGGGGGCAGAATTCACCCCTCCACTTT. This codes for CASSAGGQNSPLHF.

The CDR3 here is CASSLGGAGGSTDTQYF. CDR3 DNA sequence: TGTGCCAGCAGCTTGGGAGGGGCAGGGGGGAGCACAGATACGCAGTATTTT. The genes are TRBV5-4 and TRBJ2-3; tentative D call: TRBD1 (7 bases). The germline V gene encodes CDR1 SGHNT and CDR2 YYREEE (reference sequence). Trimming cost V 0 bases and J 0 bases, with 14 bases left between them. This CDR3 contains 17 residues.

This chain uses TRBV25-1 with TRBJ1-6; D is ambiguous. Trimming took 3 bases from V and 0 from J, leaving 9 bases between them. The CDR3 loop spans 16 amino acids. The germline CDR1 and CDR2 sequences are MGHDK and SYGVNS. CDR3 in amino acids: CASSDRAGSYNSPLHF. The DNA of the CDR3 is TGTGCCAGCAGTGACCGCGCGGGCTCCTATAATTCACCCCTCCACTTT.

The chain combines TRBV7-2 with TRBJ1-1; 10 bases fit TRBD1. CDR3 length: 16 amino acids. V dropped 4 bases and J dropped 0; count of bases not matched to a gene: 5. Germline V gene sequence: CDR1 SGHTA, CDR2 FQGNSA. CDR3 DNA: TGTGCCAGCAGCTACCGACAGGGGGCGTTGAACACTGAAGCTTTCTTT. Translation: CASSYRQGALNTEAFF.

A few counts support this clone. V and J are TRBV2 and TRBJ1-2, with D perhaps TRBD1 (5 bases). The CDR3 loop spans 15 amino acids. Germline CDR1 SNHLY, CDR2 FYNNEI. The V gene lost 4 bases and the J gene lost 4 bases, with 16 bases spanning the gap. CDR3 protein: CASSGINRFSYGYTF. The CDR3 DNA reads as TGTGCCAGCAGTGGGATAAACAGGTTCAGCTATGGCTACACCTTC.

CDR3 DNA: TGTGCCAGCAGCCGGGGTAGGACAGGCAAAAATAGCAATCAGCCCCAGCATTTT. This translates into CASSRGRTGKNSNQPQHF. V and J are TRBV5-6 and TRBJ1-5; 7 bases align to TRBD1. There are 18 residues in the CDR3. V shed 4 bases, J shed 0 bases, and the junction held 13 bases outside the gene matches. In germline, CDR1 is SGHDT, CDR2 YYEEEE.

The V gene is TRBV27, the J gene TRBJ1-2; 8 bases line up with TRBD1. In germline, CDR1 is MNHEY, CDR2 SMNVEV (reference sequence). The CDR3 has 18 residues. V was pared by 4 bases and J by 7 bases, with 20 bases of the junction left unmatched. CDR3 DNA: TGTGCCAGCAGTTCCGCTCCCCCGGGACAGGCAGTCCCTCGTGGCTACACCTTC. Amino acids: CASSSAPPGQAVPRGYTF.

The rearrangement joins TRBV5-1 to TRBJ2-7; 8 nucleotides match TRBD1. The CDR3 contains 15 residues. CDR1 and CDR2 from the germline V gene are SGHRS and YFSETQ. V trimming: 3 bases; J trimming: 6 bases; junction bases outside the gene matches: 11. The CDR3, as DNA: TGCGCCAGCAGCTCGCGGACAGGGAGTAAAACCGAGCAGTACTTC. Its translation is CASSSRTGSKTEQYF.

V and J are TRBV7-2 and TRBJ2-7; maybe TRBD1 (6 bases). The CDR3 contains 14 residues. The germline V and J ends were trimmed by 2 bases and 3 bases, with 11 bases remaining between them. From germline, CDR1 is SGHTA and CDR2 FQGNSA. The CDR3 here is CASSLLGHLYEQYF. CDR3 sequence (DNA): TGTGCCAGCAGCTTACTGGGACACCTCTACGAGCAGTACTTC. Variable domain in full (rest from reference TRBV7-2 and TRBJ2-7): GAGVSQSPSNKVTEKGKDVELRCDPISGHTALYWYRQSLGQGLEFLIYFQGNSAPDKSGLPSDRFSAERTGGSVSTLTIQRTQQEDSAVYLCASSLLGHLYEQYFGPGTRLTVT.

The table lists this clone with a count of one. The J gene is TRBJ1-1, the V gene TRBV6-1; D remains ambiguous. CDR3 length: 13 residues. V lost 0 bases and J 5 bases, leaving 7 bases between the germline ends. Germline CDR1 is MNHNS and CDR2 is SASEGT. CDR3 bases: TGTGCCAGCAGTGAAGCGGGGAGGACTGAAGCTTTCTTT. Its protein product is CASSEAGRTEAFF.

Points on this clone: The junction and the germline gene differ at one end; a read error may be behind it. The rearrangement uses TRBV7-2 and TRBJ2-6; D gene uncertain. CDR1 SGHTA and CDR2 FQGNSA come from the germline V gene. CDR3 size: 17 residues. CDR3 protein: CASSLGRPSSEANVLTF. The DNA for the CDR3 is TGTGCCAGCAGCTTAGGGAGACCAAGCTCTGAGGCCAACGTCCTGACTTTC.

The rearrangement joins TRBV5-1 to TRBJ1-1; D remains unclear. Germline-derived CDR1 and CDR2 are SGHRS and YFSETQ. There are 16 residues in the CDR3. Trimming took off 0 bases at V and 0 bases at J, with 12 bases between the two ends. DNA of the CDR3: TGCGCCAGCAGCTTGGTGGTCCCGGGAATGAACACTGAAGCTTTCTTT. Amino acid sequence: CASSLVVPGMNTEAFF. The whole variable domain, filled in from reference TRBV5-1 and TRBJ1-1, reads KAGVTQTPRYLIKTRGQQVTLSCSPISGHRSVSWYQQTPGQGLQFLFEYFSETQRNKGNFPGRFSGRQFSNSRSEMNVSTLELGDSALYLCASSLVVPGMNTEAFFGQGTRLTVV.

In DNA form, the CDR3 reads TGTGCCAGCAGTCCCGGGGGGCGGGTTAATGAAGCTTTCTTT. This encodes CASSPGGRVNEAFF. This chain joins TRBV25-1 and TRBJ1-1; possible D gene TRBD1, 6 bases. The CDR3 has 14 residues. V lost 5 bases and J 7 bases, leaving 17 bases between the germline ends. Germline assignment: CDR1 MGHDK and CDR2 SYGVNS.

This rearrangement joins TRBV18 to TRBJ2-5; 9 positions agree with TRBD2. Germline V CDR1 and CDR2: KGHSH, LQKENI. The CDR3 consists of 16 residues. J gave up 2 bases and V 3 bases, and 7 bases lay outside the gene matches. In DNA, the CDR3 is TGTGCCAGCTCACCGATTAGCGGGAGTGGGCAAGAGACCCAGTACTTC. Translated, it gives CASSPISGSGQETQYF.

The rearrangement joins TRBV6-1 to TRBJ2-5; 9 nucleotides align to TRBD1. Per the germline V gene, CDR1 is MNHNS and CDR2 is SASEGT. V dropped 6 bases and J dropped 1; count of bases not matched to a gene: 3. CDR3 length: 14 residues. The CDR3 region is CASRAQGAQETQYF. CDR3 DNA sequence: TGTGCCAGCAGGGCACAGGGGGCCCAAGAGACCCAGTACTTC.

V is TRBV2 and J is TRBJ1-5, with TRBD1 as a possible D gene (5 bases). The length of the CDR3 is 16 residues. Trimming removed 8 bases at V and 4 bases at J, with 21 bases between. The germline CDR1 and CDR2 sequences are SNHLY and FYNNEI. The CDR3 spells CASSLAPGTVNQPQHF. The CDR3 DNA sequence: TGTGCCAGCTCACTAGCCCCCGGGACGGTGAATCAGCCCCAGCATTTT. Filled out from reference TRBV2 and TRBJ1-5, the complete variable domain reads EPEVTQTPSHQVTQMGQEVILRCVPISNHLYFYWYRQILGQKVEFLVSFYNNEISEKSEIFDDQFSVERPDGSNFTLKIRSTKLEDSAMYFCASSLAPGTVNQPQHFGDGTRLSIL.

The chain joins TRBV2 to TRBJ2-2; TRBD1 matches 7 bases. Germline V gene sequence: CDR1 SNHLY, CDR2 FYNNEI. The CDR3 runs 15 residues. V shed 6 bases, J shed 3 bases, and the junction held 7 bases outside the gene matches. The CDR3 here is CASRPTGSYTGELFF. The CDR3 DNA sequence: TGTGCCAGCAGGCCGACAGGGTCGTACACCGGGGAGCTGTTTTTT.

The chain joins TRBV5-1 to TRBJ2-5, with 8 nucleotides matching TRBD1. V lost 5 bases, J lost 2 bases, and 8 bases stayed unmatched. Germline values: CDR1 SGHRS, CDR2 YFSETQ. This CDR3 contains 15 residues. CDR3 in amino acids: CASRPTGGRQETQYF. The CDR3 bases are TGCGCCAGCAGGCCTACAGGGGGTAGGCAAGAGACCCAGTACTTC.